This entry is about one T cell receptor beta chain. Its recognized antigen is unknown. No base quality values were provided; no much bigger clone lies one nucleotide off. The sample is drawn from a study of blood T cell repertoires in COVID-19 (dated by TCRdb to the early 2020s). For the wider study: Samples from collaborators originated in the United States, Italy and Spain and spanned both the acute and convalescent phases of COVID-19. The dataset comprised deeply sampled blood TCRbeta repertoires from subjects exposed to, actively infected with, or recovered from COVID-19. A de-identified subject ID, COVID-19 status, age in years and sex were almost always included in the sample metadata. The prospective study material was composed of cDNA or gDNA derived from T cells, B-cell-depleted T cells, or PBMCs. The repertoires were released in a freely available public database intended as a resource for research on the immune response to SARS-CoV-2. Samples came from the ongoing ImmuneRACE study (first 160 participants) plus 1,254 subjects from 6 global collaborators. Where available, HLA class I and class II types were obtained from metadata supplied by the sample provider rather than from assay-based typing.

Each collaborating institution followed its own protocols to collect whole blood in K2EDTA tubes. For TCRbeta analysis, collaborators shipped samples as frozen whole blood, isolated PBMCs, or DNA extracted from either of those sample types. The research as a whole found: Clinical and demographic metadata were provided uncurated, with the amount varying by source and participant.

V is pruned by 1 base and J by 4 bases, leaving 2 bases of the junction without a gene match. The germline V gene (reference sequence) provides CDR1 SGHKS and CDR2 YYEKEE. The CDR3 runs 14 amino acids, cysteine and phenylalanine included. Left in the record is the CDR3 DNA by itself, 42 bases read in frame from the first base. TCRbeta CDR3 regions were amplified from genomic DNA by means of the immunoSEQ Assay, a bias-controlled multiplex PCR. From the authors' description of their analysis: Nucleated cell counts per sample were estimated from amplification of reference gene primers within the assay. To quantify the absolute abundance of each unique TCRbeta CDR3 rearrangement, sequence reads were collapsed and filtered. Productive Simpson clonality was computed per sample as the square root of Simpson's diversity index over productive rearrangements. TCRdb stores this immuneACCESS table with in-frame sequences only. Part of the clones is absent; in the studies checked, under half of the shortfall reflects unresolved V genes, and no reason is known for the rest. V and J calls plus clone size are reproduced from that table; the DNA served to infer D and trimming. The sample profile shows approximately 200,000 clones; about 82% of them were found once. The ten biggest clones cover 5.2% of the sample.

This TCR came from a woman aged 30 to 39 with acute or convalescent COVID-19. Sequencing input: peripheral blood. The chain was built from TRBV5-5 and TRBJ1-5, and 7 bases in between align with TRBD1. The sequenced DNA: TGTGCCAGCAGCTTGAAGGGACAGAATCAGCCCCAGCATTTT. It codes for CASSLKGQNQPQHF.